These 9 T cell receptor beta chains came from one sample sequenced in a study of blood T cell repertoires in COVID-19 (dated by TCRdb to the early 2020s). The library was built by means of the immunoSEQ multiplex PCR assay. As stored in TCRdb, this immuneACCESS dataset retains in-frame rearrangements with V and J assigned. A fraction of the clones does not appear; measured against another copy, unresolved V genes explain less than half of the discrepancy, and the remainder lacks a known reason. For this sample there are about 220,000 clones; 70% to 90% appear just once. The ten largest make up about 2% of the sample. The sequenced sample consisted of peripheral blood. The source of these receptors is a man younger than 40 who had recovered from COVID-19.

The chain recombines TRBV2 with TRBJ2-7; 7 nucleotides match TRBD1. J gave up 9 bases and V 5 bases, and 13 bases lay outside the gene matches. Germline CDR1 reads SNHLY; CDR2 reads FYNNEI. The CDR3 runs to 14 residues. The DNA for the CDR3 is TGTGCCAGCAGTAACAGGGGAACCTACGAAGGGCAGTACTTC. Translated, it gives CASSNRGTYEGQYF.

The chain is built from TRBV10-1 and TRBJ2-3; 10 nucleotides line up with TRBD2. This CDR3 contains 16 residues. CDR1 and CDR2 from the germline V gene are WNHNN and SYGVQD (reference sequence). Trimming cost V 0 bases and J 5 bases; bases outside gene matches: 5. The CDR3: CASSESQRGGRDTQYF. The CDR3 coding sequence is TGCGCCAGCAGTGAGTCCCAGCGGGGGGGCCGAGATACGCAGTATTTT.

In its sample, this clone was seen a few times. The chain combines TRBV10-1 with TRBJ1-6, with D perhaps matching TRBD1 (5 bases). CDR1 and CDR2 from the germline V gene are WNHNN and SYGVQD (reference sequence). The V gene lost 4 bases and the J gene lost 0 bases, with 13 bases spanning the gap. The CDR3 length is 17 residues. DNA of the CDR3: TGCGCCAGCAGTGCGGGGGACCCGAGCTCCTATAATTCACCCCTCCACTTT. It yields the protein CASSAGDPSSYNSPLHF.

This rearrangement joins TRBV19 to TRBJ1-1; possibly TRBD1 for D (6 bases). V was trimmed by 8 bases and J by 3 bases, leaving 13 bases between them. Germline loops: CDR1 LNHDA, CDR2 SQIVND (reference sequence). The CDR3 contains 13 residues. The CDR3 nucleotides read TGTGCCAGTGGTACGACAGGAGACACTGAAGCTTTCTTT. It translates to CASGTTGDTEAFF.

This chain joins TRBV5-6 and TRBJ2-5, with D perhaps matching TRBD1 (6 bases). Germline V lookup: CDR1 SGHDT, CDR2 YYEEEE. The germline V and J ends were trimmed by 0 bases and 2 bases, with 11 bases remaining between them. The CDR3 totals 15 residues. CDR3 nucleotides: TGTGCCAGCAGCTTGGGGGGAAGGGGGCAAGAGACCCAGTACTTC. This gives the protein CASSLGGRGQETQYF.

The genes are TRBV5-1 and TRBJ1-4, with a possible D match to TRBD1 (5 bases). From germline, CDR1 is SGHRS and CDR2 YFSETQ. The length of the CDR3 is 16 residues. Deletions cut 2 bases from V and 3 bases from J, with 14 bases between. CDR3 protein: CASSLQALGANEKLFF. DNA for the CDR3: TGCGCCAGCAGCTTACAGGCCTTAGGGGCTAATGAAAAACTGTTTTTT.

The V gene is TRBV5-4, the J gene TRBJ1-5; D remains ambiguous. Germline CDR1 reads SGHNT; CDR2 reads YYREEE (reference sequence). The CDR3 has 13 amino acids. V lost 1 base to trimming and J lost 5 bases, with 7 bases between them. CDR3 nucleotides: TGTGCCAGCAGCTTGTCGGGGTATCAGCCCCAGCATTTT. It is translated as CASSLSGYQPQHF.

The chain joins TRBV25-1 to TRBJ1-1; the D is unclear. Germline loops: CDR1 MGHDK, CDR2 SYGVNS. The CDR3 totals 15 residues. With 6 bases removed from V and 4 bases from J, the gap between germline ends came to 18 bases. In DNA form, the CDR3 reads TGTGCCAGCAGGTTCGATGGCGGGCGCGGCACTGAAGCTTTCTTT. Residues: CASRFDGGRGTEAFF.

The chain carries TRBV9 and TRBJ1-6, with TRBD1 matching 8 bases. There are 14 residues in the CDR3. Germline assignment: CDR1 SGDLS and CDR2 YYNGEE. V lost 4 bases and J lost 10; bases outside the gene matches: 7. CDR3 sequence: CASSPGTGQSPLHF. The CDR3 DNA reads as TGTGCCAGCAGCCCGGGGACAGGTCAATCACCCCTCCACTTT. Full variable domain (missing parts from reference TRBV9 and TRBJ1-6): DSGVTQTPKHLITATGQRVTLRCSPRSGDLSVYWYQQSLDQGLQFLIQYYNGEERAKGNILERFSAQQFPDLHSELNLSSLELGDSALYFCASSPGTGQSPLHFGNGTRLTVT.